These 5 T cell receptor beta chains originate from one sample sequenced in a study of lymphopenia after photon versus proton radiotherapy. TCRdb's table, derived via immunoSEQ multiplex PCR, lists solely in-frame clones and lacks some. The repertoire consists of 55,000 to 70,000 clones, with roughly 90% occurring once and the leading ten covering 2% to 2.5%. The input for sequencing was peripheral blood, taken from a patient treated with photon-based radiotherapy. These receptors were collected from a woman between 35 and 50 years old with cholangiocarcinoma.

This chain links TRBV11-2 with TRBJ1-3; TRBD1 might be the D (6 bases). Germline CDR1 SGHAT, CDR2 FQNNGV. V lost 4 bases to trimming and J lost 9 bases, with 16 bases between them. The CDR3 has 14 amino acids. For the CDR3, the DNA is TGTGCCAGCAGCTCTTTTGGACAGTCCAGCACCATATATTTT. Residues: CASSSFGQSSTIYF.

This clone was seen a handful of times. The chain links TRBV2 to TRBJ1-6, with D uncertain. V was trimmed by 2 bases and J by 11 bases, leaving 7 bases between them. CDR1 is SNHLY and CDR2 is FYNNEI in the germline V gene. There are 12 residues in the CDR3. CDR3 amino acids: CASSESGAPLHF. CDR3 DNA: TGTGCCAGCAGTGAAAGCGGGGCACCCCTCCACTTT.

The chain is built from TRBV7-8 and TRBJ2-5, with TRBD1 identical over 10 bases. The CDR3 sequence is 17 residues long. Germline assignment: CDR1 SGHVS and CDR2 FQNEAQ. J was trimmed by 5 bases and V by 1 base; bases with no gene match: 10. The CDR3 nucleotides are TGTGCCAGCAGCTTAGAGGATTCGGGACAGGGGCGCGAGACCCAGTACTTC. This encodes CASSLEDSGQGRETQYF.

This clone was counted a few times. This chain connects TRBV28 to TRBJ1-5, with D unclear. The CDR3 has 14 amino acids. CDR1 is MDHEN and CDR2 is SYDVKM in the germline V gene. Trimming took off 6 bases at V and 4 bases at J, with 13 bases between the two ends. CDR3 bases: TGTGCCAGCAGCCTTACCGGGAAAAATCAGCCCCAGCATTTT. It codes for CASSLTGKNQPQHF.

The sample holds one count of this clone. The gene calls are TRBV30 and TRBJ2-5; tentative D call: TRBD1 (5 bases). The CDR3 runs 16 residues. Germline CDR1 is GTSNPN and CDR2 is SVGIG (reference sequence). Trimming cost V 0 bases and J 2 bases, with 16 bases left between them. CDR3 in amino acids: CAWSVPSGYRQETQYF. The CDR3 DNA sequence: TGTGCCTGGAGTGTACCGTCCGGTTACAGGCAAGAGACCCAGTACTTC.